The present T cell receptor (beta chain) was sequenced within a study of cytomegalovirus exposure and HLA in healthy donors. This clone was counted a single time. The antigen is unknown. Notes on the study in general: Earlier results showed most TCR beta V segments being productive about 90% or about 30% of the time.

With 8 bases clipped from V and 13 bases from J, the junction kept 10 bases outside the gene matches. Germline V gives CDR1 MGHDK, CDR2 SYGVNS. CDR3 length: 12 residues. The PCR used 60 Vbeta and 13 Jbeta primers. Clones were sequenced by immunoSEQ multiplex PCR, and TCRdb holds only the in-frame ones, with some missing. Of approximately 110,000 clones listed, approximately 82% are singletons. Sequencing was carried out using PBMCs. The clonotype was recovered from a man between 35 and 55 years old in good health and CMV-seropositive. This rearrangement joins TRBV25-1 to TRBJ2-4, with 8 bases that match TRBD1. The chain's CDR3 is CASGLGTGTQYF. In nucleotides, the CDR3 is TGTGCCAGCGGGCTCGGGACAGGAACGCAGTACTTC.